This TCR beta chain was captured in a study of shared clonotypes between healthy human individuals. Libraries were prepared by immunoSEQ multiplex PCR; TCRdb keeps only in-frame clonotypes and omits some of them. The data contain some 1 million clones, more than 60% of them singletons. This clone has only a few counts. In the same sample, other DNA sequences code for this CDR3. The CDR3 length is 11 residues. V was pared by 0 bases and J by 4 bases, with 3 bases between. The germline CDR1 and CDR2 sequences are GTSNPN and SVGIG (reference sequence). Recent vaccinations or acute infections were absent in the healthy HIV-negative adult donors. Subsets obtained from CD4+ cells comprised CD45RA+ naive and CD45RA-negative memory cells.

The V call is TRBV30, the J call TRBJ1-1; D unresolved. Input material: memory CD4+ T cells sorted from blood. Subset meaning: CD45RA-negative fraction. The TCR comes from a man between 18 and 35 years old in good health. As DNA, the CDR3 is TGTGCCTGGAGTGTACTCACTGAAGCTTTCTTT. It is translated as CAWSVLTEAFF.